These T cell receptor beta chains were read from a single sample in a study of control samples from healthy donors and cancer patients. This table comes from immunoSEQ multiplex PCR, and its TCRdb copy is limited to in-frame clones, with some not included. Of 57,000 or so clones listed, 90% are singletons. The sequenced material came from PBMCs. The source of these receptors is a man aged 55 to 70 with colorectal cancer. Each CDR3 is given with its conserved first and last residue. The D gene is left open where the match is weak. Some rows have no size entry. The others give once, few or many, or a class for an expanded clone.

>TRBV6-5|NA|TRBJ2-1|NA
CASHRNHNEQFF
TGTGCCAGCCATCGGAACCACAATGAGCAGTTCTTC
>TRBV29-1|NA|TRBJ2-3|TRBD2
CSARGTSGGTDTQYF
TGCAGCGCGAGAGGGACTAGCGGGGGAACAGATACGCAGTATTTT
>TRBV28|NA|TRBJ1-6|NA
CASFPSDSLSSPLHF
TGTGCCAGCTTCCCCTCGGACAGCCTCTCTTCACCCCTCCACTTT
>TRBV2|NA|TRBJ2-3|NA
CASSARSRGPRDTQYF
TGTGCCAGCAGTGCTCGATCCCGAGGTCCCCGAGATACGCAGTATTTT
>TRBV6-6|NA|TRBJ2-5|NA
CASSLPASGTQYF
TGTGCCAGCAGCTTGCCGGCCTCTGGGACCCAGTACTTC
>TRBV30|once|TRBJ2-4|NA
CACAGGAKNIQYF
TGTGCCTGCGCGGGCGGGGCTAAAAACATTCAGTACTTC
>TRBV5-1|NA|TRBJ2-7|NA
CASREGTSYEQYF
TGCGCCAGCAGGGAGGGAACCTCTTACGAGCAGTACTTC
>TRBV12-5|NA|TRBJ2-3|NA
CASGLISDGTHLTDTQYF
TGTGCTAGTGGTCTCATTTCGGACGGGACGCACCTTACGGATACGCAGTATTTT
>TRBV6-1|NA|TRBJ1-5|NA
CASSEGYSNQPQHF
TGTGCCAGCAGTGAAGGGTATAGCAATCAGCCCCAGCATTTT
>TRBV6-6|NA|TRBJ1-6|NA
CASSYVENNSPLHF
TGTGCCAGCAGTTACGTGGAGAATAATTCACCCCTCCACTTT
>TRBV20-1|once|TRBJ2-5|NA
CSALTGETQYF
TGCAGTGCTTTGACAGGAGAGACCCAGTACTTC
>TRBV6-5|NA|TRBJ2-2|NA
CASSYGPGAGELFF
TGTGCCAGCAGTTACGGCCCAGGGGCCGGGGAGCTGTTTTTT
>TRBV5-6|few|TRBJ2-5|NA
CASSPWRETQYF
TGTGCCAGCAGCCCTTGGAGAGAGACCCAGTACTTC
>TRBV6-5|NA|TRBJ2-7|NA
CASGGNRNYEQYF
TGTGCCAGCGGGGGAAATAGGAACTACGAGCAGTACTTC
>TRBV28|NA|TRBJ1-5|NA
CASSLISPLLYSNQPQHF
TGTGCCAGCAGTTTAATAAGCCCCCTTCTTTATAGCAATCAGCCCCAGCATTTT
>TRBV27|NA|TRBJ2-1|NA
CASSLLGGRINEQFF
TGTGCCAGCAGTTTATTGGGGGGCCGGATCAATGAGCAGTTCTTC
>TRBV28|NA|TRBJ2-2|NA
CASSPPGHENTGELFF
TGTGCCAGCAGTCCACCGGGACACGAGAACACCGGGGAGCTGTTTTTT
>TRBV25-1|NA|TRBJ2-4|NA
CASSESVLAKNIQYF
TGTGCCAGCAGTGAATCCGTCTTAGCCAAAAACATTCAGTACTTC
>TRBV3-1/TRBV3-2|NA|TRBJ1-6|NA
CASSLRRQNSPLHF
TGTGCCAGCAGCCTAAGGAGGCAGAATTCACCCCTCCACTTT
>TRBV4-1|NA|TRBJ1-1|NA
CASSQAAGFGTEAFF
TGCGCCAGCAGCCAAGCGGCGGGGTTCGGAACTGAAGCTTTCTTT